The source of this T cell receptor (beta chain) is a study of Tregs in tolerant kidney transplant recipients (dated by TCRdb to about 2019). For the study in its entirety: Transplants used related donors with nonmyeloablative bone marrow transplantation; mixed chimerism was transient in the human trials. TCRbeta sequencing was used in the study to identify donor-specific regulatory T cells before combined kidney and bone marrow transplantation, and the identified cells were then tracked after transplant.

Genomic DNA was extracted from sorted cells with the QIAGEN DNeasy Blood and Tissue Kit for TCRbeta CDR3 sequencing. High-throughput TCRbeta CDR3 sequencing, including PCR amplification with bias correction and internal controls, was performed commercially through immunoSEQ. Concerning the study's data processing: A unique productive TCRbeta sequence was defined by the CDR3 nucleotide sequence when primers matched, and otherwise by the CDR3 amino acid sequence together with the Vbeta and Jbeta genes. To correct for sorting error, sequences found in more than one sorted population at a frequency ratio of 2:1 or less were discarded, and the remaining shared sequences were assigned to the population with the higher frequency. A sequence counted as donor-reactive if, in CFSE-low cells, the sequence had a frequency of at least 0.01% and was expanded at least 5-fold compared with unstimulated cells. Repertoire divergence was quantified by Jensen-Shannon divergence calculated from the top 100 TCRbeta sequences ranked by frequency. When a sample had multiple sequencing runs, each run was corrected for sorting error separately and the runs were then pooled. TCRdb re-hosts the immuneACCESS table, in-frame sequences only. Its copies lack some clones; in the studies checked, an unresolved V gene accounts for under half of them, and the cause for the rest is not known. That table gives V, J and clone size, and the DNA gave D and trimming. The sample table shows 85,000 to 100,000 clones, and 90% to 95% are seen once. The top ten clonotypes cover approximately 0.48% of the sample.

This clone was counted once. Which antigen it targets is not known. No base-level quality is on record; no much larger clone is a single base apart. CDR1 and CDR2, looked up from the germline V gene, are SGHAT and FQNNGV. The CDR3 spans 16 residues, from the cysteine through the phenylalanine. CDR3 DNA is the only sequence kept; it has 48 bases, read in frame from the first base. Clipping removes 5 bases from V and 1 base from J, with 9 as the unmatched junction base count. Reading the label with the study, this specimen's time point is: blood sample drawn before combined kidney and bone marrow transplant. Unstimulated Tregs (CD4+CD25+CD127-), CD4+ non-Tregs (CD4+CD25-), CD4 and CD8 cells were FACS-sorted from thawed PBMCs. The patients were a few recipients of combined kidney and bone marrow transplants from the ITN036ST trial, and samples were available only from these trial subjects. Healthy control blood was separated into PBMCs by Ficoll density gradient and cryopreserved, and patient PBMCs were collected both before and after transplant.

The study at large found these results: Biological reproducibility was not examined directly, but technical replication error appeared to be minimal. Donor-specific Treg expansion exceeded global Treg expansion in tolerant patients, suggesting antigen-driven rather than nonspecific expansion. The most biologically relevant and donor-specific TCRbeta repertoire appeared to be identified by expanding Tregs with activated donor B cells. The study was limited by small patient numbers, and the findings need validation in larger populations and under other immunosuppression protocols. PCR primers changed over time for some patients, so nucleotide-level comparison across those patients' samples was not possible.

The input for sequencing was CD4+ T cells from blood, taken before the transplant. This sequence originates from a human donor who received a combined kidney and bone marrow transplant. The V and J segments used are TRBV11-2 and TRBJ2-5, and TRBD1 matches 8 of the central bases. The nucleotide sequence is TGTGCCAGCAGCCGCGCCCGAGGACAGGGCCAAGAGACCCAGTACTTC. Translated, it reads CASSRARGQGQETQYF.